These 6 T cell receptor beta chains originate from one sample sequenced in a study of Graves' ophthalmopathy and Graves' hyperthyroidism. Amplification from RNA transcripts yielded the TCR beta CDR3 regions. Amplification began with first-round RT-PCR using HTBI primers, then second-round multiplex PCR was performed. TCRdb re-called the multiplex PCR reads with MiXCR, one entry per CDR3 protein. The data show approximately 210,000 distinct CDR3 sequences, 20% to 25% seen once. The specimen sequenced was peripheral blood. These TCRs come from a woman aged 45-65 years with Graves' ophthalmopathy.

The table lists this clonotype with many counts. The CDR3 nucleotides read TGTGCCATCAGTGAGGGGAGCGGGAGCTCAGGGGAGACCCAGTACTTC. Protein product: CAISEGSGSSGETQYF. The rearrangement links TRBV10-3 to TRBJ2-5; 8 bases fit TRBD2. The CDR3 is 16 residues long. CDR1 and CDR2 from the germline V gene are ENHRY and SYGVKD. V shed 2 bases, J shed 5 bases, and the junction held 10 bases outside the gene matches.

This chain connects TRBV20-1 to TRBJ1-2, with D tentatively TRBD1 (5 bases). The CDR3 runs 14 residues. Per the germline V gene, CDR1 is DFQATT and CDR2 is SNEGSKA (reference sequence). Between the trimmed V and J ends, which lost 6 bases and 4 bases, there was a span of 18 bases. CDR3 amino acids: CSAEGGGVGYGYTF. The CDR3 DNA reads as TGCAGTGCCGAAGGCGGGGGGGTTGGCTATGGCTACACCTTC.

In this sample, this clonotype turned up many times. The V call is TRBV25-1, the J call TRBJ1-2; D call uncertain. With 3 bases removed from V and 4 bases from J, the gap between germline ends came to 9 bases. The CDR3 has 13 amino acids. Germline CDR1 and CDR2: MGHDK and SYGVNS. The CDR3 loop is CASSELEGYGYTF. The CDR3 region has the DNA TGTGCCAGCAGTGAGCTTGAAGGCTATGGCTACACCTTC.

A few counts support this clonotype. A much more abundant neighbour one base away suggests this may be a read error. The CDR3 region has the DNA TGTGCCAGCTCAGTTTATACCGGTGTAATGGCCACGGTGTTC. It encodes CASSVYTGVMATVF. The chain is built from TRBV28 and TRBJ2-7; no definite D call. Germline assignment: CDR1 MDHEN and CDR2 SYDVKM. The CDR3 is made up of 14 amino acids.

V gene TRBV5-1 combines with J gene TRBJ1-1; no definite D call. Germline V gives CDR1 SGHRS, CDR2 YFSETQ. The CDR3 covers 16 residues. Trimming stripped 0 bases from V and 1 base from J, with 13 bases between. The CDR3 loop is CASSLGAERRNTEAFF. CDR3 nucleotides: TGCGCCAGCAGCTTGGGGGCCGAGCGCAGGAACACTGAAGCTTTCTTT.

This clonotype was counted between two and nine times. The CDR3 here is CASRNSGSSIGELFF. Written as DNA, the CDR3 is TGTGCCAGCAGGAATAGCGGGAGTAGTATCGGGGAGCTGTTTTTT. The gene calls are TRBV7-9 and TRBJ2-2, with 9 bases that match TRBD2. Germline-derived CDR1 and CDR2 are SEHNR and FQNEAQ (reference sequence). The CDR3 extends over 15 amino acids. V lost 6 bases, J lost 7 bases, and 9 bases stayed unmatched.